The entry that follows covers one T cell receptor (beta chain) sequence. This record comes from a study of blood T cell repertoires in COVID-19. Looking at the study overall: Italy, Spain and the United States were the sources of the convalescent and acute COVID-19 samples. PBMCs, B-cell-depleted T cells, or T cells provided the cDNA or gDNA that made up the material.

V gave up 0 bases and J gave up 3 bases, with 4 bases separating them. Germline CDR1 reads SGDLS; CDR2 reads YYNGEE. This CDR3 spans 13 amino acids. Original methodology: Counts of nucleated cells, estimated from reference gene primer amplification, were obtained. Libraries were prepared by immunoSEQ multiplex PCR; TCRdb keeps only in-frame clonotypes and omits some of them. V and J calls and clone size are as listed in that table; D and trimming were resolved from the DNA. The table has under 200,000 clones, roughly 80% seen once. V gene TRBV9 combines with J gene TRBJ1-3; D ambiguous. Sequencing input: peripheral blood. This clonotype was obtained from an older man with acute or convalescent COVID-19. CDR3 region: CASSVEHGNTIYF. The CDR3 DNA is TGTGCCAGCAGCGTAGAACATGGAAACACCATATATTTT.